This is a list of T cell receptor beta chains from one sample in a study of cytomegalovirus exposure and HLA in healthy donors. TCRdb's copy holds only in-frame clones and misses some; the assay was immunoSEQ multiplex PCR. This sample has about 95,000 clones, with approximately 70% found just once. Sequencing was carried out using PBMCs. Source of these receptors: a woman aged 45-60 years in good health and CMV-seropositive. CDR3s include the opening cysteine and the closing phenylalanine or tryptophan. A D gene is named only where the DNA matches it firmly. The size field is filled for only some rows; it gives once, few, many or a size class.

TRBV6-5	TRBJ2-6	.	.	TGTGCCAGCAGACTGGTAGGGGCCAACGTCCTGACTTTC	CASRLVGANVLTF
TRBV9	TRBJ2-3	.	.	TGTGCCAGCAGCGCAATCACAGATACGCAGTATTTT	CASSAITDTQYF
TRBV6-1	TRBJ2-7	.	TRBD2	TGTGCCACCGGGCCGGGACTAGGCTTCTACGAGCAGTACTTC	CATGPGLGFYEQYF
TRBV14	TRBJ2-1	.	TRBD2	TGTGCTAGCAGCCAAACGGGGACTATCAGCACCTACAATGAGCAGTTCTTC	CASSQTGTISTYNEQFF
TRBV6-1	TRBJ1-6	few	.	TGTGCCAGCAGTGAAGCGAGGACCCTCCACTTT	CASSEARTLHF
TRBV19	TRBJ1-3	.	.	TGTGCCAGTAGTCGGGACACGGTTGGAAACACCATATATTTT	CASSRDTVGNTIYF
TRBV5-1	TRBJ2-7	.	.	TGCGCCAGCAGCCGGGTTCAGGGTTTGCAAAACGAGCAGTACTTC	CASSRVQGLQNEQYF
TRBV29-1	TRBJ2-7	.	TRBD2	TGCAGCGTCGAGAGGGCTAGCGGGAGTTACGAGCAGTACTTC	CSVERASGSYEQYF
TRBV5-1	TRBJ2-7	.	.	TGCGCCAGCAGCACCACACAGGGGCTGGGAGGTTACGAGCAGTACTTC	CASSTTQGLGGYEQYF
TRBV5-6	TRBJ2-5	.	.	TGTGCCAGCAGCCAGACAGGTGTACAAGAGACCCAGTACTTC	CASSQTGVQETQYF
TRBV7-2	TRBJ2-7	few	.	TGTGCCAGCAGCTCCCTTGGGCCGGCGGGGGAGCAGTACTTC	CASSSLGPAGEQYF
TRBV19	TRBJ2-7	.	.	TGTGCCAGTGGCCCGGTCGAGGTCTCCTACGAGCAGTACTTC	CASGPVEVSYEQYF
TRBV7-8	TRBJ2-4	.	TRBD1	TGTGCCAGCAGCCGGCCGGGGAGGACAGGGTGGAACATTCAGTACTTC	CASSRPGRTGWNIQYF
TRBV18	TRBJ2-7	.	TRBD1	TGTGCCAGCTCACCACCAACAGGGGTTCGGGACGAGCAGTACTTC	CASSPPTGVRDEQYF
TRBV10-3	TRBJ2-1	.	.	TGTGCCATCAGTGACCGGACTGATGAGCAGTTCTTC	CAISDRTDEQFF
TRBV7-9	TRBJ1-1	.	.	TGTTCCAGCAGCTTTGGTGGAGGGAGGAACACTGAAGCTTTCTTT	CSSSFGGGRNTEAFF
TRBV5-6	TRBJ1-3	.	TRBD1	TGTGCCAGCAGTTCGATCGGGACAGGTGGAAACACCATATATTTT	CASSSIGTGGNTIYF
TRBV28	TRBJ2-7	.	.	TGTGCCAGCAGTTTATCGTCAGGGAAGGGATCCTACGAGCAGTACTTC	CASSLSSGKGSYEQYF
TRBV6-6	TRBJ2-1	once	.	TGTGCCAGCAGTTACTCCGGTGGGAGAGGCTACAATGAGCAGTTCTTC	CASSYSGGRGYNEQFF
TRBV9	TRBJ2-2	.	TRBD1	TGTGCCAGCAGCGTAGGTGGGCAGGGGGCAACCGGGGAGCTGTTTTTT	CASSVGGQGATGELFF
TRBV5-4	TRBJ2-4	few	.	TGTGCCAGCAGCTTGGGCTCGGGGGAGACCCTAGCCAAAAACATTCAGTACTTC	CASSLGSGETLAKNIQYF
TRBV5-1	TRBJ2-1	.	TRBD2	TGCGCCAGCCACAGCGGGAGCTCCTACAATGAGCAGTTCTTC	CASHSGSSYNEQFF
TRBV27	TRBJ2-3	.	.	TGTGCCACCAATCCACCCGACAGAGATACGCAGTATTTT	CATNPPDRDTQYF
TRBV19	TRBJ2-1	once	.	TGTGCCAGTAGTGGAGTAGGTGAGCAGTTCTTC	CASSGVGEQFF